This TCR beta chain was sequenced during a study of Graves' ophthalmopathy and Graves' hyperthyroidism. Ophthalmopathy donors' eye disease showed moderate-to-severe activity, CAS of at least 3, NOSPECS of at least 4 and duration under 3 months. RNA transcripts were the source from which TCR beta CDR3 regions were amplified. Amplification began with first-round RT-PCR using HTBI primers, then second-round multiplex PCR was performed. TCRdb re-called the multiplex PCR reads with MiXCR, one entry per CDR3 protein. This sample yields 360,000 or so distinct CDR3 sequences, of which approximately 16% are seen a single time; roughly 1.5% belongs to the top ten. This clonotype was picked up many times. Its target is not known. Study-level findings and limits: The model predicted ophthalmopathy progression with roughly 71% sensitivity and around 72% specificity. A model of 13 signatures distinguished ophthalmopathy from stable hyperthyroidism at approximately 89% sensitivity and 81.08% specificity.

The receptor was derived from a woman aged 18-29 years with Graves' ophthalmopathy. Input material: peripheral blood.

The CDR3 DNA reads TGTGCCAGCAGTTACCGTGCAGCCCGGGACAGCTCTTCTTTTGGCTACACCTTC. It yields the protein CASSYRAARDSSSFGYTF. The rearrangement uses TRBV6-2 or TRBV6-3 and TRBJ1-2; 7 bases agree with TRBD1. V shed 2 bases, J shed 7 bases, and the junction held 19 bases outside the gene matches. This CDR3 contains 18 residues. Germline-derived CDR1 and CDR2 are MNHEY and SVGEGT.